This T cell receptor (beta chain) was profiled in a study of blood T cell repertoires in COVID-19. Study overall: COVID-19 samples collected from the United States, Italy and Spain covered acute and convalescent phases. From T cells, B-cell-depleted T cells, or PBMCs came the material, which was cDNA or gDNA.

Per the authors' pipeline: Estimated nucleated cell counts came from reference gene primer amplification. Assay: immunoSEQ multiplex PCR; the TCRdb copy retains only in-frame clones and omits some. D and trimming come from the DNA, and the V and J calls and clone size come from that table. The sample has about 55,000 clones; 80% to 95% are singletons. CDR1 is MNHEY and CDR2 is SVGAGI in the germline V gene. The CDR3 is 14 amino acids. V trimming: 7 bases; J trimming: 5 bases; junction bases outside the gene matches: 6. The rearrangement links TRBV6-5 to TRBJ2-1; 9 bases agree with TRBD1. Sample: peripheral blood. This receptor was taken from a human donor with active COVID-19. The donor label of this sample is uncertain. CDR3 residues: CASTPGQGDNEQFF. The CDR3 bases are TGTGCCAGCACTCCGGGACAGGGAGACAATGAGCAGTTCTTC.